A selection of T cell receptor beta chains follows, all from one sample in a study of cytomegalovirus exposure and HLA in healthy donors. Only in-frame clones appear in the TCRdb table, and some are missing; sequencing was by immunoSEQ multiplex PCR. The table includes roughly 59,000 clones, approximately 64% detected once. Specimen: PBMCs. The receptors were gathered from a man aged 40-49 years in good health and CMV-seropositive. CDR3s leave out the opening cysteine and the closing phenylalanine or tryptophan. For some rows the clone size is stated as once, few or many, or as a class when expanded; others skip it.

v_call cdr3_length clone_size cdr3_aa
TRBV7-9 13 NA ASSFGASGVNEQY
TRBV7-2 14 NA ASSPKSGGGWGPQH
TRBV6-1 13 NA ASSEVGAPYNEQF
TRBV30 12 NA AWSSSNHNQPQH
TRBV5-1 13 NA ASSSRTGITYEQY
TRBV11-2 11 NA ASSPDNTDTQY
TRBV10-3 12 NA AIRPDSDAYEQY
TRBV30 13 once AWGTWTGASYEQY
TRBV2 13 few ASSFTSGPAGTQY
TRBV19 14 NA ASSFPGQGGNQPQH
TRBV10-3 11 NA AIGTGGSYEQY
TRBV2 12 NA ASSVGTGVETQY
TRBV6-6 13 NA ASSTGGWSNQPQH
TRBV6-6 12 NA ASSYIASVETQY
TRBV6-6 11 NA AICRSSYNEQF
TRBV19 15 NA ASSIAKGAGPYNEQF
TRBV20-1 9 NA SVRRGFGYT
TRBV9 13 NA ASHKGGGSLNEQF
TRBV6-5 10 once ASSDGTLEQY
TRBV7-2 12 once ASSPWTSGETQY
TRBV5-8 13 medium-sized ASSSYFGGTNVLT
TRBV6-4 14 NA ASSDSWTGFRNEQF
TRBV2 9 NA ASSETVRQF
TRBV9 13 NA ASSVFANSHNEQF
TRBV5-1 11 NA ASSRDRGYEQY
TRBV15 15 once ATSSGGGGSYQETQY
TRBV9 15 NA ASSVGTGGIALTETF
TRBV6-5 11 NA ASRWGRDYEQY
TRBV19 16 NA ASRTGQGLGATNEKLF
TRBV5-1 12 NA ASSMTGDNTEAF
TRBV4-3 15 NA ASSQYGSSGRYGEQF
TRBV30 10 NA AWSSNYYEQY
TRBV4-1 13 NA ASSQDRSLNTEAF
TRBV7-2 12 NA ASSYLSTETEAF
TRBV11-2 13 NA ASSLANRVGETQY
TRBV11-2 9 NA ASSFLETQY
TRBV30 11 NA AWILPGRNEQF
TRBV7-2 16 NA ASSLRQGPTATNEKLF
TRBV4-3 12 once ASSQDASSYEQY
TRBV30 11 few AWSPGVRETQY
TRBV5-1 14 NA ASSGGQDYSGNTIY
TRBV29-1 12 NA SAAGDRSYNEQF
TRBV6-5 13 NA ASRKTLSPIYGYT